A selection of T cell receptor beta chains follows, all from one sample in a study of control samples from healthy donors and cancer patients. Sequenced by immunoSEQ multiplex PCR; TCRdb stores in-frame clones only, minus some. The sample has just over 90,000 clones, around 86% seen once. Input material: blood. These receptors originate from a woman aged 45-59 years in good health. Both conserved end residues are part of each CDR3. The D gene is left open where the match is weak. Size values are once, few and many counts, or a class for expanded clones, and some rows have none.

J | size | V | D | DNA | CDR3
TRBJ1-2 | . | TRBV10-3 | . | TGTGCCATCAGTGAAGAGGGCTTTTATCGGGATGGCTACACCTTC | CAISEEGFYRDGYTF
TRBJ2-2 | . | TRBV6-4 | TRBD1 | TGTGCCAGCAGTGAACAATACAGGGGTCCTACCGGGGAGCTGTTTTTT | CASSEQYRGPTGELFF
TRBJ1-4 | . | TRBV5-5 | . | TGTGCCAGCAGCTTCAGGGGATGGGCTAATGAAAAACTGTTTTTT | CASSFRGWANEKLFF
TRBJ2-5 | . | TRBV7-9 | . | TGTGCCAGCAGCTTCGGGACTCCTTTTGGGGAGACCCAGTACTTC | CASSFGTPFGETQYF
TRBJ2-2 | . | TRBV27 | TRBD2 | TGTGCCAGCAGTTTGGGACTAGCGGGTTACGGGGAGCTGTTTTTT | CASSLGLAGYGELFF
TRBJ2-7 | . | TRBV19 | TRBD1 | TGTGCCAGTAGTGCGGGGACAGGGGTATCCTACGAGCAGTACTTC | CASSAGTGVSYEQYF
TRBJ1-2 | . | TRBV10-3 | TRBD1 | TGTGCCATCGGGGTAGAGTTGAGGGGGCATGGCTACACCTTC | CAIGVELRGHGYTF
TRBJ1-1 | . | TRBV6-2/TRBV6-3 | TRBD1 | TGTGCCAGCAGTCCCGACAGGGGGCCGGGGGCTTTCTTT | CASSPDRGPGAFF
TRBJ1-5 | . | TRBV7-4 | TRBD1 | TGTGCCAGCAGCGCACGGGACAGCGCCGATCAGCCCCAGCATTTT | CASSARDSADQPQHF
TRBJ1-1 | . | TRBV28 | TRBD1 | TGTGCCAGTAGAAATGCCGGGACAGGGGGCACTGAAGCTTTCTTT | CASRNAGTGGTEAFF
TRBJ2-5 | . | TRBV7-2 | . | TGTGCCAGCAGCTGGGTACGAGAGACCCAGTACTTC | CASSWVRETQYF
TRBJ1-1 | few | TRBV3-1/TRBV3-2 | TRBD1 | TGTGCCAGCAGCCATGGGACAGGGGGCTCGAACACTGAAGCTTTCTTT | CASSHGTGGSNTEAFF
TRBJ1-2 | . | TRBV3-1/TRBV3-2 | . | TGTGCCAGCAGCCTCTCCCTCTTCAGATCTAACTATGGCTACACCTTC | CASSLSLFRSNYGYTF
TRBJ1-5 | . | TRBV2 | . | TGTGCCAGCAATCGACAGGAGAATCAGCCCCAGCATTTT | CASNRQENQPQHF
TRBJ1-4 | . | TRBV6-1 | TRBD1 | TGTGCCAGCAGTGATACCGGGACAGGGGGCAGTTATGAAAAACTGTTTTTT | CASSDTGTGGSYEKLFF
TRBJ2-1 | few | TRBV19 | TRBD2 | TGTGCCAGTAGTATAGACGTCTTCGCGGGGGATTACAATGAGCAGTTCTTC | CASSIDVFAGDYNEQFF
TRBJ2-1 | . | TRBV5-1 | TRBD2 | TGCGCCAGCAGCTTGGAGGCTTCTAGCGGGAGATACAATGAGCAGTTCTTC | CASSLEASSGRYNEQFF
TRBJ2-7 | . | TRBV7-2 | . | TGTGCCAGCAGCTTAAGGGGACAAGGCCCCTACGAGCAGTACTTC | CASSLRGQGPYEQYF
TRBJ1-1 | . | TRBV4-3 | . | TGCGCCAGCAGCCTTGAAGGGGGCACTGAAGCTTTCTTT | CASSLEGGTEAFF
TRBJ1-1 | few | TRBV28 | . | TGTGCCAGCAGGGTCGTTAGGGATGCTGAAGCTTTCTTT | CASRVVRDAEAFF
TRBJ2-2 | . | TRBV10-3 | . | TGTGCCATCAGTGAGAATGCCGGGGAGCTGTTTTTT | CAISENAGELFF
TRBJ2-3 | . | TRBV2 | TRBD2 | TGTGCCAGCAGTTTTACCCCGGGACTAGCGGGAGCTAGCACAGATACGCAGTATTTT | CASSFTPGLAGASTDTQYF
TRBJ2-7 | . | TRBV25-1 | . | TGTGCCAGTTCCTGGACTATCTCTAGGGAGCAGTACTTC | CASSWTISREQYF
TRBJ1-2 | . | TRBV4-1 | TRBD1 | TGCGCCAGCAGCCAATCCCCGGACAGGGCGGGAGGCTACACCTTC | CASSQSPDRAGGYTF
TRBJ1-4 | . | TRBV11-3 | . | TGTGCCAGCCCTTTAGGGAATGAAAAACTGTTTTTT | CASPLGNEKLFF
TRBJ2-7 | . | TRBV9 | . | TGTGCCAGCAGCGTTCTAGGTGGGGACGAGCAGTACTTC | CASSVLGGDEQYF
TRBJ2-1 | . | TRBV5-1 | TRBD1 | TGCGCCAGCAGCTCTTCAGGGGGATTTGAGCAGTTCTTC | CASSSSGGFEQFF
TRBJ2-5 | . | TRBV11-3 | . | TGTACCAGCAGCTTAGAAGGATGGCATGTCACCCAGTACTTC | CTSSLEGWHVTQYF
TRBJ1-2 | . | TRBV4-2 | TRBD1 | TGTGCCAGCAGCCAAGGATATGGGACAGCTAACTATGGCTACACCTTC | CASSQGYGTANYGYTF
TRBJ2-5 | . | TRBV11-2 | TRBD2 | TGTGCCAGCAGCTACCTGACTAGCTCAGAGACCCAGTACTTC | CASSYLTSSETQYF
TRBJ1-1 | . | TRBV6-5 | . | TGTGCCAGCAGTTACTCGAGTTCGGTGGCGACTGAAGCTTTCTTT | CASSYSSSVATEAFF
TRBJ2-2 | . | TRBV7-3 | TRBD1 | TGTGCCAGCAGCTTGAACAGGGGGACCACCGGGGAGCTGTTTTTT | CASSLNRGTTGELFF
TRBJ1-5 | few | TRBV29-1 | . | TGCAGCGTTGGAGTGGGGGCCGGGAGCAATCAGCCCCAGCATTTT | CSVGVGAGSNQPQHF
TRBJ1-1 | . | TRBV18 | TRBD1 | TGTGCCAGCTCAAAGGGGACAGGAATGAACACTGAAGCTTTCTTT | CASSKGTGMNTEAFF
TRBJ1-3 | . | TRBV10-3 | . | TGTGCCATCAGTGACAGGGGAAACTCTGGAAACACCATATATTTT | CAISDRGNSGNTIYF
TRBJ1-1 | . | TRBV7-8 | . | TGTGCCAGCAGCTCCTATCCCCCGAACACTGAAGCTTTCTTT | CASSSYPPNTEAFF
TRBJ1-5 | few | TRBV7-6 | . | TGTGCCAGCAGCCCAGAACAGGGATTCAATCAGCCCCAGCATTTT | CASSPEQGFNQPQHF
TRBJ1-5 | . | TRBV25-1 | . | TGTGCCAGCAGCCCTGGGGAGAGCAATCAGCCCCAGCATTTT | CASSPGESNQPQHF
TRBJ1-5 | . | TRBV10-3 | . | TGTGCCATCAGTGTCTCCTTACATAGCAATCAGCCCCAGCATTTT | CAISVSLHSNQPQHF
TRBJ1-1 | . | TRBV14 | TRBD1 | TGTGCCAGCAGCCAACTGACAGGGGCGAACACTGAAGCTTTCTTT | CASSQLTGANTEAFF
TRBJ1-2 | . | TRBV7-2 | . | TGTGCCAGCAGCTTAGATCTAAGGGGGGGAGATAACTATGGCTACACCTTC | CASSLDLRGGDNYGYTF
TRBJ2-5 | . | TRBV7-9 | TRBD2 | TGTGCCAGCAGTCCAGATCAGGCGGGGGGCACCAAAGAGACCCAGTACTTC | CASSPDQAGGTKETQYF
TRBJ2-7 | . | TRBV27 | . | TGTGCCAGCAGTTCGGGGACCACTTACGAGCAGTACTTC | CASSSGTTYEQYF
TRBJ1-4 | . | TRBV4-3 | TRBD1 | TGCGCCAGCAGCCAAGGTGGGACAGGGGCTAATGAAAAACTGTTTTTT | CASSQGGTGANEKLFF
TRBJ2-5 | . | TRBV7-9 | . | TGTGCCTCTTCAGAGCCCGGACGGACCCAGTACTTC | CASSEPGRTQYF
TRBJ1-2 | . | TRBV15 | . | TGTGCCACCAGCGTTCGGGACATCTATGGCTACACCTTC | CATSVRDIYGYTF
TRBJ1-5 | . | TRBV6-4 | . | TGTGCCAGCAGTGTCTATAGCAATCAGCCCCAGCATTTT | CASSVYSNQPQHF
TRBJ2-5 | . | TRBV11-2 | TRBD1 | TGTGCCAGCAGCCCACAGGGGCGGCGCGAGACCCAGTACTTC | CASSPQGRRETQYF
TRBJ2-7 | . | TRBV29-1 | TRBD2 | TGCAGCGTAACAAGCGGGAGAAATATCGAGCAGTACTTC | CSVTSGRNIEQYF
TRBJ1-6 | . | TRBV7-2 | . | TGTGCCAGCAGCTTATCCACGGGCCGGATTTCACCCCTCCACTTT | CASSLSTGRISPLHF
TRBJ1-1 | . | TRBV7-2 | . | TGTGCCAGCAGCTTAGAACGAGGGGGGCCGAACACTGAAGCTTTCTTT | CASSLERGGPNTEAFF
TRBJ1-2 | . | TRBV2 | . | TGTGCCAGCAGTGAAGCGAGGGAACACGGCTACACCTTC | CASSEAREHGYTF
TRBJ1-2 | . | TRBV7-2 | . | TGTGCCAGCAGCTCAAGGACAGACTATGGCTACACCTTC | CASSSRTDYGYTF